Presented here are 29 T cell receptor beta chains from one specimen sequenced in a study of blood T cell repertoires in COVID-19. The protocol was immunoSEQ multiplex PCR, while the TCRdb copy is restricted to in-frame clones and leaves out a portion. The data contain roughly 250,000 clones, around 90% of them singletons. Sequencing was carried out using PBMCs or T cells enriched from blood (not recorded which). These receptors were collected from a woman between 45 and 60 years old who had recovered from COVID-19.

V is TRBV27 and J is TRBJ2-7; 9 nucleotides align to TRBD1. Germline CDR1 MNHEY, CDR2 SMNVEV (reference sequence). V was clipped by 4 bases and J by 0 bases; unmatched bases: 4. This CDR3 is 15 amino acids long. CDR3 bases: TGTGCCAGCAGTTCCGGACAGGGGACCTCCTACGAGCAGTACTTC. Amino acid sequence: CASSSGQGTSYEQYF.

The gene calls are TRBV24-1 and TRBJ2-1; maybe TRBD2 (7 bases). CDR3 length: 15 amino acids. Germline V gene data show CDR1 as KGHDR and CDR2 as SFDVKD. V was pared by 5 bases and J by 7 bases, with 17 bases between. In DNA, the CDR3 is TGTGCCACCAGTGCCCTAGGGGGGGGTCTTAATGAGCAGTTCTTC. It translates to CATSALGGGLNEQFF.

V and J are TRBV11-2 and TRBJ2-7, with 8 bases matching TRBD2. From germline, CDR1 is SGHAT and CDR2 FQNNGV. Unmatched junction bases numbered 7, after V lost 3 bases and J lost 3 bases. The CDR3 extends over 15 amino acids. The CDR3 coding sequence is TGTGCCAGCAGCTTTACTAGCGGATACTACTACGAGCAGTACTTC. Protein: CASSFTSGYYYEQYF. The complete variable domain, with remaining parts taken from reference TRBV11-2 and TRBJ2-7, reads EAGVAQSPRYKIIEKRQSVAFWCNPISGHATLYWYQQILGQGPKLLIQFQNNGVVDDSQLPKDRFSAERLKGVDSTLKIQPAKLEDSAVYLCASSFTSGYYYEQYFGPGTRLTVT.

The V call is TRBV5-1, the J call TRBJ2-5; the match to TRBD1 covers 8 bases. The CDR3 sequence is 16 residues long. CDR1 and CDR2 (germline): SGHRS, YFSETQ. V lost 0 bases, J lost 5 bases, and 9 bases stayed unmatched. The CDR3 DNA reads TGCGCCAGCAGCTTGGCCTCGACAGGGGTTGAGGAGACCCAGTACTTC. This sequence encodes CASSLASTGVEETQYF.

V and J are TRBV7-2 and TRBJ2-1, with 12 bases fitting TRBD2. With V trimmed by 1 base and J by 7 bases, 11 bases remained unmatched. The CDR3 sequence is 18 residues long. Germline CDR1 reads SGHTA; CDR2 reads FQGNSA. The CDR3 nucleotides are TGTGCCAGCAGCTTAGGGGCTAGCGGGAGGGCCGTTCGGAATGAGCAGTTCTTC. This codes for CASSLGASGRAVRNEQFF. The full variable domain, completed using reference TRBV7-2 and TRBJ2-1, is GAGVSQSPSNKVTEKGKDVELRCDPISGHTALYWYRQSLGQGLEFLIYFQGNSAPDKSGLPSDRFSAERTGGSVSTLTIQRTQQEDSAVYLCASSLGASGRAVRNEQFFGPGTRLTVL.

Worth noting for this clone: Within the sample, other DNA sequences also encode this same CDR3. The rearrangement joins TRBV5-1 to TRBJ1-1; D is unresolved. The V and J ends lost 0 bases and 0 bases respectively, with 3 bases between them. The CDR3 runs 13 residues. The germline V gene encodes CDR1 SGHRS and CDR2 YFSETQ. The CDR3 protein is CASSLALNTEAFF. The CDR3 nucleotides are TGCGCCAGCAGCTTGGCTTTGAACACTGAAGCTTTCTTT.

The CDR3 protein is CASSPGTGGIPLDGYTF. The CDR3 DNA sequence: TGTGCCAGCAGCCCCGGGACAGGCGGGATCCCATTGGATGGCTACACCTTC. J is TRBJ1-2 and V is TRBV3-1 (or the pseudogene TRBV3-2); 8 bases match TRBD1. The CDR3 has 17 residues. The V and J ends lost 4 bases and 6 bases, in that order; junction bases with no gene match: 16. The germline CDR1 and CDR2 sequences are LGHDT and YNNKEL (reference sequence).

DNA for the CDR3: TGTGCCAGTAGCACCAGGACTAGCGGGAGGCAGTTCTTC. Protein sequence: CASSTRTSGRQFF. This rearrangement joins TRBV19 to TRBJ2-1; 13 positions match TRBD2. CDR1 is LNHDA and CDR2 is SQIVND in the germline V gene (reference sequence). The V segment lost 6 bases and the J segment 12 bases; nucleotides outside the gene matches: 5. CDR3 length equals 13 residues.

This clone was observed a handful of times. The gene calls are TRBV7-9 and TRBJ1-4, with 7 positions matching TRBD1. CDR1 and CDR2 (germline): SEHNR, FQNEAQ (reference sequence). The CDR3 length is 15 residues. The trim removed 4 bases at V and 4 bases at J, leaving 6 bases unmatched. Here the CDR3 DNA reads TGTGCCAGCAGCTCCGGGACAGCCGATAATGAAAAACTGTTTTTT. Amino acid sequence: CASSSGTADNEKLFF.

The chain carries TRBV7-2 and TRBJ2-1; no reliable D call. V was trimmed by 2 bases and J by 2 bases, leaving 13 bases between them. From germline, CDR1 is SGHTA and CDR2 FQGNSA. The CDR3 contains 16 residues. Written as DNA, the CDR3 is TGTGCCAGCAGCTTACAACCTAGAGGAGCCTACAATGAGCAGTTCTTC. Translated, it gives CASSLQPRGAYNEQFF.

A note on this clone: Other nucleotide sequences in the sample specify the same CDR3. This chain uses TRBV5-1 with TRBJ2-1, with a possible D match to TRBD1 (6 bases). V lost 3 bases, J lost 7 bases, and 8 bases lay in between. CDR1 is SGHRS, CDR2 YFSETQ, per germline. The CDR3 runs 12 residues. CDR3 protein: CASSSQGNEQFF. The CDR3 region has the DNA TGCGCCAGCAGCTCGCAGGGGAATGAGCAGTTCTTC. The full variable domain, with the rest looked up from reference TRBV5-1 and TRBJ2-1, is KAGVTQTPRYLIKTRGQQVTLSCSPISGHRSVSWYQQTPGQGLQFLFEYFSETQRNKGNFPGRFSGRQFSNSRSEMNVSTLELGDSALYLCASSSQGNEQFFGPGTRLTVL.

This clone was seen only a few times. The chain is built from TRBV7-9 and TRBJ1-4, with 7 bases identical to TRBD1. The V and J ends lost 5 bases and 8 bases, in that order; junction bases with no gene match: 8. Germline-derived CDR1 and CDR2 are SEHNR and FQNEAQ (reference sequence). The CDR3 is 14 residues long. This CDR3 reads CASSHTGVGEKLFF. The CDR3 coding sequence is TGTGCCAGCAGCCATACAGGGGTAGGGGAAAAACTGTTTTTT.

This chain uses TRBV7-2 with TRBJ1-1; possible D gene TRBD1, 6 bases. The CDR3 sequence is 14 residues long. Germline CDR1 reads SGHTA; CDR2 reads FQGNSA. Trimming took off 5 bases at V and 3 bases at J, with 13 bases between the two ends. CDR3 coding DNA: TGTGCCAGCAGCCCTGTCCAGGGGTACACTGAAGCTTTCTTT. It is translated as CASSPVQGYTEAFF.

The rearrangement links TRBV7-9 to TRBJ2-7; 8 nucleotides align to TRBD2. CDR1 and CDR2 from the germline V gene are SEHNR and FQNEAQ (reference sequence). With V trimmed by 5 bases and J by 1 base, 7 bases remained unmatched. CDR3 size: 15 residues. The CDR3 reads CASSLGSGSSYEQYF. The CDR3 nucleotides read TGTGCCAGCAGCCTCGGGAGCGGGAGTTCCTACGAGCAGTACTTC.

The V and J genes are TRBV11-3 and TRBJ2-2, with 7 bases that match TRBD1. The CDR3 is made up of 15 amino acids. V dropped 4 bases and J dropped 8; count of bases not matched to a gene: 10. The germline V gene encodes CDR1 SGHNT and CDR2 YENEEA. CDR3 residues: CASSSGTAGTGELFF. CDR3 coding DNA: TGTGCCAGCAGCTCCGGGACAGCCGGTACAGGGGAGCTGTTTTTT.

V usage is TRBV3-1 (or the pseudogene TRBV3-2) and J usage is TRBJ2-5, with TRBD1 matching 7 bases. Germline V gene sequence: CDR1 LGHDT, CDR2 YNNKEL (reference sequence). V trimming: 2 bases; J trimming: 5 bases; junction bases outside the gene matches: 8. CDR3 length: 15 residues. The CDR3 is CASSQITGVFETQYF. DNA for the CDR3: TGTGCCAGCAGCCAAATCACAGGGGTTTTTGAGACCCAGTACTTC.

Concerning this clone: Other nucleotide sequences in the sample specify the same CDR3. For the CDR3, the DNA is TGTGCCAGCAGTGACAGGGGTTTGAACACTGAAGCTTTCTTT. This sequence encodes CASSDRGLNTEAFF. The chain joins TRBV6-1 to TRBJ1-1; TRBD1 might be the D (6 bases). The CDR3 has 14 amino acids. V was cut by 3 bases and J by 0 bases, with 8 bases left in between. Germline V gene lookup returns CDR1 MNHNS and CDR2 SASEGT.

This clone was observed a few times. The V call is TRBV28, the J call TRBJ1-1, with a possible D match to TRBD1 (6 bases). Germline loops: CDR1 MDHEN, CDR2 SYDVKM. This CDR3 comprises 13 residues. Trimming cost V 10 bases and J 0 bases, with 12 bases left between them. In DNA, the CDR3 is TGTGCCACCGTGCGACAGGTGAACACTGAAGCTTTCTTT. This gives the protein CATVRQVNTEAFF.

The chain is built from TRBV6-5 and TRBJ2-7, with D maybe TRBD2 (5 bases). The CDR3 extends over 12 amino acids. Germline CDR1 MNHEY, CDR2 SVGAGI. Deletions cut 10 bases from V and 9 bases from J, with 19 bases between. CDR3 sequence (DNA): TGTGCCACTCGGGGTCAGTTTCGCGCGCAGTACTTC. Translation: CATRGQFRAQYF.

V gene TRBV15 combines with J gene TRBJ2-1, with 10 bases matching TRBD2. Per the germline V gene, CDR1 is LNHNV and CDR2 is YYDKDF (reference sequence). This CDR3 has 16 amino acids. V was clipped by 0 bases and J by 8 bases; unmatched bases: 7. CDR3 loop: CATSRDFSGRRDEQFF. The CDR3 DNA follows: TGTGCCACCAGCAGAGATTTTAGCGGGAGGCGGGATGAGCAGTTCTTC.

This clone was observed once. This chain uses TRBV19 with TRBJ1-5; D possibly corresponds to TRBD1 (5 bases). Germline V lookup: CDR1 LNHDA, CDR2 SQIVND (reference sequence). With 6 bases removed from V and 7 bases from J, the gap between germline ends came to 10 bases. The CDR3 sequence is 12 residues long. CDR3 residues: CASRGEGQPQHF. CDR3 nucleotide sequence: TGTGCCAGTAGAGGGGAGGGCCAGCCCCAGCATTTT.

J is TRBJ1-1 and V is TRBV11-1; D is perhaps TRBD1 (5 bases). Germline V gene data show CDR1 as SGHAT and CDR2 as FQDESV (reference sequence). The CDR3 covers 13 residues. With 5 bases removed from V and 2 bases from J, the gap between germline ends came to 9 bases. DNA of the CDR3: TGTGCCAGCAGCCGCGACAGAAACACTGAAGCTTTCTTT. The encoded protein is CASSRDRNTEAFF.

CDR3 nucleotide sequence: TGTGCCAGCAGCCAAGAGGGGGTAGCGGACCCGTCCGGGGAGCTGTTTTTT. The encoded protein is CASSQEGVADPSGELFF. The rearrangement links TRBV4-2 to TRBJ2-2, with D tentatively TRBD2 (6 bases). V gave up 0 bases and J gave up 6 bases, with 17 bases separating them. The CDR3 is made up of 17 amino acids. The V gene's germline CDR1 is LGHNA and CDR2 YNFKEQ.

The V call is TRBV19, the J call TRBJ2-7; D is unclear. V was trimmed by 1 base and J by 5 bases, leaving 9 bases between them. The CDR3 is made up of 13 amino acids. Germline values: CDR1 LNHDA, CDR2 SQIVND (reference sequence). CDR3 sequence reads: CASSIAPENEQYF. DNA for the CDR3: TGTGCCAGTAGTATAGCCCCTGAGAACGAGCAGTACTTC.

V usage is TRBV12-2 and J usage is TRBJ2-1; the table's D call, TRBD2, was not checked against the DNA. TRBV12-2 is assigned pseudogene status. The CDR3 spans 13 residues. The CDR3 bases are TGTGCAAGTCGCTTAGGGCGGCGGTGTGAGCAGTTCTTC. This gives the protein CASRLGRRCEQFF.

Concerning this clone: Other nucleotide sequences in the sample specify the same CDR3. The rearrangement links TRBV5-1 to TRBJ1-3; D is unresolved. The CDR3 is 15 amino acids. CDR1 SGHRS and CDR2 YFSETQ come from the germline V gene. The V end was cut by 0 bases, the J end by 4 bases, with 11 bases between. The DNA for the CDR3 is TGCGCCAGCAGCTTGGGCGGCGGGATGGGAAACACCATATATTTT. This codes for CASSLGGGMGNTIYF.

This clone was seen only a few times. This sequence joins TRBV7-2 and TRBJ1-2; unclear D gene. There are 13 residues in the CDR3. Deletions cut 0 bases from V and 2 bases from J, with 4 bases between. The germline CDR1 and CDR2 sequences are SGHTA and FQGNSA. CDR3 in amino acids: CASSLAANYGYTF. Here the CDR3 DNA reads TGTGCCAGCAGCTTAGCAGCCAACTATGGCTACACCTTC. Variable domain in full (rest from reference TRBV7-2 and TRBJ1-2): GAGVSQSPSNKVTEKGKDVELRCDPISGHTALYWYRQSLGQGLEFLIYFQGNSAPDKSGLPSDRFSAERTGGSVSTLTIQRTQQEDSAVYLCASSLAANYGYTFGSGTRLTVV.

The V call is TRBV7-9, the J call TRBJ1-3; the D gene is possibly TRBD1 (6 bases). The CDR3 loop spans 17 amino acids. CDR1 SEHNR and CDR2 FQNEAQ come from the germline V gene (reference sequence). Trimming removed 2 bases at V and 3 bases at J, with 17 bases between. The CDR3 loop reads CASSLRTWTDGGNTIYF. The CDR3 nucleotides read TGTGCCAGCAGCTTAAGAACGTGGACAGACGGTGGAAACACCATATATTTT.

The rearrangement links TRBV29-1 to TRBJ2-3; 11 nucleotides align to TRBD2. Germline V gene data show CDR1 as SQVTM and CDR2 as ANQGSEA. The length of the CDR3 is 14 residues. V lost 7 bases, J lost 2 bases, and 5 bases stayed unmatched. The CDR3 DNA follows: TGCAGCGGTGGGACTAGCGGAAACACAGATACGCAGTATTTT. Its protein is CSGGTSGNTDTQYF.